A single sample gave rise to the 5 T cell receptor beta chains below, sequenced in a study of blood T cell repertoires in COVID-19. This table comes from immunoSEQ multiplex PCR, and its TCRdb copy is limited to in-frame clones, with some not included. The sample lists approximately 300,000 clones, about 85% occurring once. The sequenced material came from peripheral blood. These receptors were collected from a woman between 50 and 59 years old with active or convalescent COVID-19.

The chain combines TRBV11-2 with TRBJ2-1; 14 nucleotides line up with TRBD2. V shed 4 bases and J 6 bases; nucleotides not matched to a gene: 11. CDR3 length: 18 amino acids. In germline, CDR1 is SGHAT, CDR2 FQNNGV. This CDR3 reads CASSSHLGLAGGGNEQFF. The CDR3 DNA reads TGTGCCAGCAGCTCGCACCTCGGACTAGCGGGAGGCGGCAATGAGCAGTTCTTC.

V gene TRBV6-1 combines with J gene TRBJ1-5; 7 bases line up with TRBD1. After removal of 1 base from V and 7 bases from J, the junction contained 7 bases not matched to a gene. CDR1 and CDR2 (germline): MNHNS, SASEGT. This CDR3 comprises 15 residues. The CDR3 protein is CASSEVGGSEQPQHF. DNA for the CDR3: TGTGCCAGCAGTGAAGTAGGGGGCTCTGAGCAGCCCCAGCATTTT.

This chain joins TRBV3-1 (or the pseudogene TRBV3-2) and TRBJ2-7; a weak D match, TRBD1 (5 bases). This CDR3 spans 15 amino acids. Germline assignment: CDR1 LGHDT and CDR2 YNNKEL (reference sequence). Trimming cost V 3 bases and J 0 bases, with 12 bases left between them. The CDR3 loop reads CASSHRDQDSYEQYF. The CDR3 DNA reads as TGTGCCAGCAGCCACAGGGATCAGGACTCCTACGAGCAGTACTTC.

The chain employs TRBV7-2 and TRBJ1-1; D unresolved. Germline V gene lookup returns CDR1 SGHTA and CDR2 FQGNSA. This CDR3 region has 14 residues. Trimming left V 2 bases short and J 1 base short, with 8 bases between. In DNA, the CDR3 is TGTGCCAGCAGCTTATACATGGCGAACACTGAAGCTTTCTTT. It codes for CASSLYMANTEAFF.

This clone was observed a single time. The rearrangement links TRBV12-5 to TRBJ1-6, with D maybe TRBD1 (6 bases). This CDR3 comprises 17 residues. Trimming removed 1 base at V and 4 bases at J, with 14 bases between. Germline loops: CDR1 LGHNT, CDR2 FRNRAP. Here the CDR3 reads CASGLGQESSYNSPLHF. Here the CDR3 DNA reads TGTGCTAGTGGTTTGGGACAGGAAAGTTCATATAATTCACCCCTCCACTTT.